This T cell receptor beta chain stems from a study of cytomegalovirus exposure and HLA in healthy donors. It was with 60 Vbeta and 13 Jbeta primers that the PCR ran. Authors' methods: Later, an analysis found roughly 80 million unique TCR beta chains, and about 10 million of these were shared. The method was immunoSEQ multiplex PCR; TCRdb's version includes in-frame clones alone and lacks a portion of them. The V and J calls and the clone size are those of that table, but D and trimming were determined from the DNA. The sample lists some 150,000 clones; 64% were seen once. About this clone itself: Its specificity is unknown.

The CDR3 runs 15 residues. Trimming left V 2 bases short and J 1 base short, with 9 bases between. Looked up from germline, CDR1 is KGHSY and CDR2 is FQNENV. Findings and caveats of the study: The likely origin of a cluster of highly shared sequence variants was a sequencing artifact. Among TCR beta chains, those listed as cytomegalovirus-associated numbered about 160.

All donors participated as healthy donors of bone marrow. The sequencing input was PBMCs. V is TRBV16 and J is TRBJ1-5; D is ambiguous. The TCR was taken from a woman aged 25 to 45 in good health and CMV-seropositive. CDR3 loop: CASSQGYASNQPQHF. The CDR3 nucleotides read TGTGCCAGCAGCCAAGGTTATGCGAGCAATCAGCCCCAGCATTTT. Variable domain in full (rest from reference TRBV16 and TRBJ1-5): GEEVAQTPKHLVRGEGQKAKLYCAPIKGHSYVFWYQQVLKNEFKFLISFQNENVFDETGMPKERFSAKCLPNSPCSLEIQATKLEDSAVYFCASSQGYASNQPQHFGDGTRLSIL.